This T cell receptor beta chain was sequenced during a study of cytomegalovirus exposure and HLA in healthy donors. Findings and limits, study-wide: A later analysis showed TCR association rates differing by HLA locus, peaking at DRB1 and lowest at HLA-C. The authors listed around 150 TCR beta chains as cytomegalovirus-associated. Most TCR sequences were uncommon, yet certain public TCRs appeared in many donors. The classifier was said to identify cytomegalovirus status with high specificity and sensitivity.

It was with 60 Vbeta and 13 Jbeta primers that the PCR ran. This table comes from immunoSEQ multiplex PCR, and its TCRdb copy is limited to in-frame clones, with some not included. The sample has 150,000 to 200,000 clones, under 85% seen once. The CDR3 sequence is 15 residues long. The V end was cut by 6 bases, the J end by 5 bases, with 16 bases between. CDR1 and CDR2 from the germline V gene are MNHEY and SVGAGI. About this clone: Its antigen is unidentified.

This receptor was identified in a woman aged 30 to 39 in good health and CMV-seronegative. V and J are TRBV6-5 and TRBJ2-2, with D tentatively TRBD1 (6 bases). Source material: PBMCs. This CDR3 reads CASRRQGLGTGELFF. The CDR3 DNA follows: TGTGCCAGCAGGCGGCAGGGGCTGGGGACCGGGGAGCTGTTTTTT.